This TCR beta chain was recovered during a study of cytomegalovirus exposure and HLA in healthy donors. Regarding the study as a whole: It was assumed in the presence/absence analyses that sequencing depth was roughly uniform across donors. An analysis that came later showed most CMV-associated TCR beta chains appearing HLA-restricted.

Trimming removed 7 bases from V and 7 bases from J, with 20 bases in between. The CDR3 has 15 amino acids. Germline-derived CDR1 and CDR2 are LNHDA and SQIVND (reference sequence). This clone was seen only a few times. Its antigen is as yet unknown. PCR primers comprised 60 Vbeta and 13 Jbeta primers. The assay was immunoSEQ multiplex PCR, and TCRdb's table has in-frame clones only and misses some. The table has about 130,000 clones, around 72% seen once. The sequencing input was PBMCs. The chain employs TRBV19 and TRBJ1-3; D is uncertain. The TCR sequence derives from a man aged 25 to 40 in good health and CMV-seronegative. The CDR3 spells CASILEPLAWNTIYF. CDR3 DNA sequence: TGTGCCAGTATCCTCGAACCGCTAGCCTGGAACACCATATATTTT.